Below, 20 T cell receptor beta chains from the same sample are listed, as sequenced in a study of cytomegalovirus exposure and HLA in healthy donors. The PCR contained 60 Vbeta and 13 Jbeta primers. The method was immunoSEQ multiplex PCR; TCRdb's version includes in-frame clones alone and lacks a portion of them. The sample includes about 150,000 clones, about 70% seen only once; the top ten take around 1.7%. Sequences were obtained from PBMCs. Receptors originate from a woman aged 40 to 55 in good health and CMV-seronegative.

The genes are TRBV27 and TRBJ2-7; no clear D. The CDR3 length is 11 residues. CDR1 is MNHEY and CDR2 is SMNVEV in the germline V gene (reference sequence). Trimming removed 6 bases at V and 3 bases at J, with 6 bases between. The CDR3 DNA reads TGTGCCAGCAGCCAAAACTACGAGCAGTACTTC. Protein sequence: CASSQNYEQYF.

This chain uses TRBV5-1 with TRBJ1-1, with a tentative D call TRBD1 (6 bases). Trimming took off 4 bases at V and 4 bases at J, with 17 bases between the two ends. Germline values: CDR1 SGHRS, CDR2 YFSETQ. The CDR3 sequence is 15 residues long. The CDR3 nucleotides are TGCGCCAGCAGCGTGGGGCGGACAGTTGGCACTGAAGCTTTCTTT. Translating gives CASSVGRTVGTEAFF.

This sequence joins TRBV19 and TRBJ2-1; TRBD2 matches at 7 bases. V lost 2 bases to trimming and J lost 4 bases; unmatched junction nucleotides: 8. The CDR3 is 16 residues long. From germline, CDR1 is LNHDA and CDR2 SQIVND (reference sequence). The CDR3 is CASSILGRNIYNEQFF. The CDR3 bases are TGTGCCAGTAGTATACTCGGGAGGAATATTTACAATGAGCAGTTCTTC.

The V call is TRBV30, the J call TRBJ1-2; 7 nucleotides line up with TRBD1. This CDR3 contains 15 residues. The germline CDR1 and CDR2 sequences are GTSNPN and SVGIG (reference sequence). V trimming: 2 bases; J trimming: 5 bases; junction bases outside the gene matches: 11. CDR3 coding DNA: TGTGCCTGGAGTCGTACCCCGACAGGGAAGTATGGCTACACCTTC. Residues: CAWSRTPTGKYGYTF. The complete variable domain, with remaining parts taken from reference TRBV30 and TRBJ1-2, reads SQTIHQWPATLVQPVGSPLSLECTVEGTSNPNLYWYRQAAGRGLQLLFYSVGIGQISSEVPQNLSASRPQDRQFILSSKKLLLSDSGFYLCAWSRTPTGKYGYTFGSGTRLTVV.

This clone showed up just once. The chain combines TRBV5-1 with TRBJ2-6; D gene uncertain. With 2 bases removed from V and 1 base from J, the gap between germline ends came to 7 bases. The CDR3 is 15 residues long. The germline V gene encodes CDR1 SGHRS and CDR2 YFSETQ. The chain's CDR3 is CASSLQRSGANVLTF. In DNA form, the CDR3 reads TGCGCCAGCAGCTTACAACGTTCTGGGGCCAACGTCCTGACTTTC.

The chain recombines TRBV30 with TRBJ2-2; D is undetermined. This CDR3 is 11 amino acids long. Deletions cut 5 bases from V and 7 bases from J, with 8 bases between. Germline loops: CDR1 GTSNPN, CDR2 SVGIG (reference sequence). CDR3 bases: TGTGCCTGGGGAGAGGTCGGGGAGCTGTTTTTT. Translating gives CAWGEVGELFF.

This chain connects TRBV11-3 to TRBJ2-6, with 9 bases identical to TRBD1. Germline V gives CDR1 SGHNT, CDR2 YENEEA. V shed 6 bases and J 0 bases; nucleotides not matched to a gene: 12. The length of the CDR3 is 19 residues. This chain's CDR3 is CASRTGQGNPYSGANVLTF. DNA for the CDR3: TGTGCCAGCAGAACGGGACAGGGAAATCCTTACTCTGGGGCCAACGTCCTGACTTTC. The full variable domain, rest sourced from reference TRBV11-3 and TRBJ2-6, is EAGVVQSPRYKIIEKKQPVAFWCNPISGHNTLYWYLQNLGQGPELLIRYENEEAVDDSQLPKDRFSAERLKGVDSTLKIQPAELGDSAVYLCASRTGQGNPYSGANVLTFGAGSRLTVL.

The V and J genes are TRBV27 and TRBJ1-5; D is unresolved. V was pared by 4 bases and J by 3 bases, with 7 bases between. This CDR3 is built from 13 residues. The germline V gene encodes CDR1 MNHEY and CDR2 SMNVEV (reference sequence). The CDR3 sequence is CASSSVNNQPQHF. The CDR3 DNA is TGTGCCAGCAGTTCAGTTAACAATCAGCCCCAGCATTTT.

This chain joins TRBV5-6 and TRBJ2-7, with 7 bases identical to TRBD1. The CDR3 is 15 residues long. Germline V gene lookup returns CDR1 SGHDT and CDR2 YYEEEE. Trimming cost V 4 bases and J 0 bases; bases outside gene matches: 7. The CDR3 sequence: CASSIRRDSSYEQYF. The CDR3 DNA reads TGTGCCAGCAGCATACGCCGGGACAGCTCCTACGAGCAGTACTTC.

The rearrangement uses TRBV21-1 and TRBJ2-7; TRBD2 is the table's D call, not checked against the DNA. TRBV21-1 is reported as a pseudogene. The CDR3 length is 15 residues. As DNA, the CDR3 is TGTGCCAGCCTGCGCGGGGGTGGGAGCTCCTACGAGCAGTACTTC. It specifies CASLRGGGSSYEQYF.

This chain joins TRBV28 and TRBJ1-5; D may be TRBD1 (6 bases). V was pared by 10 bases and J by 7 bases, with 23 bases between. Germline V lookup: CDR1 MDHEN, CDR2 SYDVKM. This CDR3 has 15 amino acids. The chain's CDR3 is CATYPRGGATQPQHF. CDR3 nucleotide sequence: TGTGCCACCTACCCCCGGGGGGGGGCGACCCAGCCCCAGCATTTT.

This clone has just one count. The gene calls are TRBV7-6 and TRBJ2-3; the match to TRBD2 covers 12 bases. With 0 bases clipped from V and 2 bases from J, the junction kept 3 bases outside the gene matches. CDR1 and CDR2 (germline): SGHVS, FNYEAQ. This CDR3 is built from 17 residues. DNA for the CDR3: TGTGCCAGCAGCTTAGCGCCTAGCGGGGGGGACACAGATACGCAGTATTTT. It is translated as CASSLAPSGGDTDTQYF.

This sequence joins TRBV7-9 and TRBJ2-3, with TRBD2 as a possible D gene (5 bases). The CDR3 length is 15 residues. Germline CDR1 reads SEHNR; CDR2 reads FQNEAQ (reference sequence). V lost 6 bases, J lost 2 bases, and 15 bases lay in between. The CDR3 loop is CASSPGVLSTDTQYF. The CDR3 bases are TGTGCCAGCAGTCCCGGGGTACTTTCCACAGATACGCAGTATTTT.

The chain employs TRBV30 and TRBJ1-1, with TRBD1 identical over 7 bases. V lost 5 bases to trimming and J lost 11 bases; unmatched junction nucleotides: 11. CDR1 GTSNPN and CDR2 SVGIG come from the germline V gene (reference sequence). The CDR3 spans 12 residues. In DNA, the CDR3 is TGTGCCTGGGGACAGGACCTCAGTGGGGCTTTCTTT. It codes for CAWGQDLSGAFF.

The V gene is TRBV11-2, the J gene TRBJ1-1; D is undetermined. Germline CDR1 reads SGHAT; CDR2 reads FQNNGV. This CDR3 has 15 residues. Trimming cost V 0 bases and J 4 bases, with 12 bases left between them. The CDR3: CASSLDPGGVTEAFF. The CDR3 DNA is TGTGCCAGCAGCTTAGATCCGGGCGGGGTCACTGAAGCTTTCTTT.

The chain couples TRBV27 to TRBJ2-5; D gene unclear. The CDR3 is made up of 14 amino acids. V was cut by 5 bases and J by 5 bases, with 15 bases left in between. The V gene's germline CDR1 is MNHEY and CDR2 SMNVEV (reference sequence). This CDR3 is CASSPSLVGETQYF. CDR3 nucleotide sequence: TGTGCCAGCAGTCCTTCTTTAGTCGGGGAGACCCAGTACTTC.

This chain uses TRBV11-2 with TRBJ2-7, with D possibly being TRBD1 (5 bases). The CDR3 consists of 16 residues. Trimming removed 3 bases from V and 7 bases from J, with 22 bases in between. The germline V gene encodes CDR1 SGHAT and CDR2 FQNNGV. CDR3 in DNA: TGTGCCAGCAGCTTTTCCGTTCAGGGCAGATTACGGGAGCAGTACTTC. It codes for CASSFSVQGRLREQYF.

The V and J genes are TRBV4-2 and TRBJ1-2; TRBD1 agrees at 8 bases. V dropped 1 base and J dropped 2; count of bases not matched to a gene: 6. CDR1 is LGHNA, CDR2 YNFKEQ, per germline. This CDR3 spans 16 amino acids. The CDR3 here is CASSQGEDRANYGYTF. DNA for the CDR3: TGTGCCAGCAGCCAAGGAGAGGACAGGGCGAACTATGGCTACACCTTC.

Remarks on this clone: At one end, the junction sequence differs from germline, possibly due to a read error. The genes are TRBV2 and TRBJ2-7; 9 bases are shared with TRBD1. The CDR3 runs to 11 residues. CDR1 SNHLY and CDR2 FYNNEI come from the germline V gene. The CDR3 spells CARGLRDRVNF. CDR3 in DNA: TGTGCCAGGGGACTCCGGGACAGGGTAAACTTC.

V and J are TRBV7-2 and TRBJ2-7, with D possibly TRBD2 on 6 matching bases. The CDR3 is 15 amino acids. V was trimmed by 4 bases and J by 0 bases, leaving 13 bases between them. The germline V gene encodes CDR1 SGHTA and CDR2 FQGNSA. The DNA for the CDR3 is TGTGCCAGCAGCTCGCCTGGGGGGTACTCCTACGAGCAGTACTTC. It yields the protein CASSSPGGYSYEQYF.